The 19 T cell receptor beta chains in this list originate from one sample, sequenced in a study of blood T cell repertoires in COVID-19. Profiled with immunoSEQ multiplex PCR; TCRdb holds only in-frame clones, not every one. The sample includes 60,000 to 80,000 clones, approximately 92% of them seen just once. The source material was peripheral blood. The source of these receptors is a woman in her sixties or seventies with COVID-19, enrolled during active disease.

The chain uses TRBV19 and TRBJ1-2; no clear D. Germline V CDR1 and CDR2: LNHDA, SQIVND (reference sequence). The CDR3 contains 13 residues. V lost 5 bases to trimming and J lost 8 bases, with 15 bases between them. The CDR3 DNA reads TGTGCCAGTAGTCCAGAGGGCGCCCTAGGCTACACCTTC. This codes for CASSPEGALGYTF.

This chain uses TRBV6-5 with TRBJ2-7; D possibly corresponds to TRBD1 (6 bases). V shed 2 bases and J shed 4 bases, with 15 bases lying between them. This CDR3 is 15 amino acids long. From germline, CDR1 is MNHEY and CDR2 SVGAGI. The DNA of the CDR3 is TGTGCCAGCAGTTACCCGAGGGCAGGGGAGTACGAGCAGTACTTC. Protein: CASSYPRAGEYEQYF.

The rearrangement uses TRBV24-1 and TRBJ2-3; 8 bases agree with TRBD1. After removal of 3 bases from V and 3 bases from J, the junction contained 1 base not matched to a gene. Germline V gene lookup returns CDR1 KGHDR and CDR2 SFDVKD. CDR3 length equals 14 residues. CDR3 loop: CATSDRQGTDTQYF. The CDR3 nucleotides are TGTGCCACCAGTGATAGACAGGGGACAGATACGCAGTATTTT.

The V call is TRBV7-8, the J call TRBJ2-2, with 7 bases lining up with TRBD1. The germline V gene encodes CDR1 SGHVS and CDR2 FQNEAQ. This CDR3 contains 16 residues. V shed 7 bases and J 2 bases; nucleotides not matched to a gene: 10. The CDR3 sequence is CASTPRAGGNTGELFF. CDR3 DNA: TGTGCCAGCACCCCACGGGCAGGGGGAAACACCGGGGAGCTGTTTTTT.

J is TRBJ1-2 and V is TRBV10-3; D might be TRBD1 (6 bases). CDR3 length equals 11 residues. In germline, CDR1 is ENHRY, CDR2 SYGVKD. The germline V and J ends were trimmed by 7 bases and 8 bases, with 11 bases remaining between them. As DNA, the CDR3 is TGTGCCATCAAACAGGGTTGGGGCTACACCTTC. Protein sequence: CAIKQGWGYTF.

V gene TRBV7-2 combines with J gene TRBJ1-6; 7 bases are a match to TRBD1. The germline CDR1 and CDR2 sequences are SGHTA and FQGNSA. The CDR3 covers 15 residues. J lost 5 bases, V lost 1 base, and 2 bases had no gene match. The CDR3 region is CASSLGGTDNSPLHF. In DNA form, the CDR3 reads TGTGCCAGCAGCTTAGGTGGGACAGATAATTCACCCCTCCACTTT.

The chain is built from TRBV9 and TRBJ2-2; 7 bases are shared with TRBD1. The CDR3 is made up of 17 amino acids. Germline V CDR1 and CDR2: SGDLS, YYNGEE. V dropped 4 bases and J dropped 1; count of bases not matched to a gene: 10. CDR3 nucleotide sequence: TGTGCCAGCAGCCTAACGAGGACAGGCTTGAACACCGGGGAGCTGTTTTTT. Protein: CASSLTRTGLNTGELFF.

CDR3 region: CGTGTGDEQYF. CDR3 in DNA: TGTGGAACCGGGACAGGGGACGAGCAGTACTTC. V is TRBV30 and J is TRBJ2-7; 10 bases line up with TRBD1. CDR1 is GTSNPN and CDR2 is SVGIG in the germline V gene (reference sequence). The CDR3 runs to 11 residues. Combining the CDR3 with reference TRBV30 and TRBJ2-7 gives the whole variable domain SQTIHQWPATLVQPVGSPLSLECTVEGTSNPNLYWYRQAAGRGLQLLFYSVGIGQISSEVPQNLSASRPQDRQFILSSKKLLLSDSGFYLCGTGTGDEQYFGPGTRLTVT.

The rearrangement joins TRBV6-2 or TRBV6-3 to TRBJ2-7; a possible D gene is TRBD2 (6 bases). Germline values: CDR1 MNHEY, CDR2 SVGEGT. There are 10 residues in the CDR3. V was shortened by 6 bases and J by 10 bases, with 10 bases between the two germline ends. The CDR3 loop reads CASSGTFQYF. CDR3 sequence (DNA): TGTGCCAGCAGCGGGACTTTTCAGTACTTC.

The chain joins TRBV19 to TRBJ1-1; TRBD1 is a possible D gene (5 bases). The V end was cut by 1 base, the J end by 4 bases, with 7 bases between. CDR3 size: 13 residues. Germline-derived CDR1 and CDR2 are LNHDA and SQIVND (reference sequence). The CDR3 DNA is TGTGCCAGTAGTATAGGGGGGGGCACTGAAGCTTTCTTT. Translating gives CASSIGGGTEAFF. Complete variable domain (other parts from reference TRBV19 and TRBJ1-1): DGGITQSPKYLFRKEGQNVTLSCEQNLNHDAMYWYRQDPGQGLRLIYYSQIVNDFQKGDIAEGYSVSREKKESFPLTVTSAQKNPTAFYLCASSIGGGTEAFFGQGTRLTVV.

This clone was seen a handful of times. The chain carries TRBV28 and TRBJ2-7; TRBD1 is a possible D gene (5 bases). The germline gives CDR1 MDHEN, CDR2 SYDVKM. Trimming shortened V by 5 bases and J by 2 bases, and 10 bases separated the two germline ends. The CDR3 has 13 residues. The DNA of the CDR3 is TGTGCCAGCAGTCCGATAGGGGCCTACGAGCAGTACTTC. This translates into CASSPIGAYEQYF.

The chain has TRBV7-2 and TRBJ1-2; 7 positions match TRBD1. In germline, CDR1 is SGHTA, CDR2 FQGNSA. V shed 5 bases, J shed 8 bases, and the junction held 8 bases outside the gene matches. The length of the CDR3 is 13 residues. The chain's CDR3 is CASSPDRVKGYTF. The CDR3, as DNA: TGTGCCAGCAGCCCTGACAGGGTAAAGGGCTACACCTTC.

This chain uses TRBV5-1 with TRBJ1-2; 7 bases are a match to TRBD1. The V segment lost 4 bases and the J segment 2 bases; nucleotides outside the gene matches: 2. This CDR3 contains 13 residues. CDR1 is SGHRS, CDR2 YFSETQ, per germline. CDR3 sequence: CASSPDRNYGYTF. The CDR3 region has the DNA TGCGCCAGCAGCCCGGACAGGAACTATGGCTACACCTTC.

The chain is built from TRBV7-2 and TRBJ2-4; D gene unclear. The CDR3 has 12 amino acids. Looked up from germline, CDR1 is SGHTA and CDR2 is FQGNSA. The ends were cut back, 2 bases at V and 9 bases at J, with 8 bases in the middle. The CDR3 is CASSLTQSIQYF. In DNA form, the CDR3 reads TGTGCCAGCAGCTTAACCCAGTCCATTCAGTACTTC. The complete variable domain, with remaining parts taken from reference TRBV7-2 and TRBJ2-4, reads GAGVSQSPSNKVTEKGKDVELRCDPISGHTALYWYRQSLGQGLEFLIYFQGNSAPDKSGLPSDRFSAERTGGSVSTLTIQRTQQEDSAVYLCASSLTQSIQYFGAGTRLSVL.

This clone was seen just once. The rearrangement uses TRBV2 and TRBJ1-5; possibly TRBD1 for D (6 bases). CDR3 length: 16 residues. The germline gives CDR1 SNHLY, CDR2 FYNNEI. V gave up 4 bases and J gave up 2 bases, with 15 bases separating them. The chain's CDR3 is CASSARGGGGNQPQHF. CDR3 DNA sequence: TGTGCCAGCAGTGCCCGAGGGGGGGGCGGCAATCAGCCCCAGCATTTT.

As DNA, the CDR3 is TGTGCCAGCGCACGGCGAACCCCTGGGAGTGATGAGCAGTTCTTC. The encoded protein is CASARRTPGSDEQFF. The chain has TRBV19 and TRBJ2-1; TRBD2 is a possible D gene (5 bases). Germline V gene sequence: CDR1 LNHDA, CDR2 SQIVND (reference sequence). V was clipped by 9 bases and J by 8 bases, with 23 bases between them. The CDR3 extends over 15 amino acids.

The CDR3 DNA reads as TGTGCCAGCAGCCAAGTTCGCGAGCAGTACTTC. Encoded protein: CASSQVREQYF. V is TRBV3-1 (or the pseudogene TRBV3-2) and J is TRBJ2-7, with D unclear. V was cut by 1 base and J by 6 bases, with 4 bases left in between. The CDR3 totals 11 residues. Germline values: CDR1 LGHDT, CDR2 YNNKEL (reference sequence).

The V and J genes are TRBV7-3 and TRBJ2-7; 10 nucleotides agree with TRBD2. J gave up 9 bases and V 4 bases, and 24 bases lay outside the gene matches. Per the germline V gene, CDR1 is SGHTA and CDR2 is FQGTGA. The CDR3 consists of 19 residues. The CDR3 spells CASSSSGPLSSGRASRQYF. Here the CDR3 DNA reads TGTGCCAGCAGCTCTTCGGGACCCCTGTCCAGCGGGAGGGCCTCAAGGCAGTACTTC.

The V call is TRBV24-1, the J call TRBJ1-5, with TRBD1 identical over 11 bases. The CDR3 loop spans 16 amino acids. Looked up from germline, CDR1 is KGHDR and CDR2 is SFDVKD. V gave up 6 bases and J gave up 5 bases; unmatched junction bases: 8. CDR3 protein: CATSSRDRGNDQPQHF. The CDR3 nucleotides read TGTGCCACCAGTTCCCGGGACAGGGGGAATGATCAGCCCCAGCATTTT.